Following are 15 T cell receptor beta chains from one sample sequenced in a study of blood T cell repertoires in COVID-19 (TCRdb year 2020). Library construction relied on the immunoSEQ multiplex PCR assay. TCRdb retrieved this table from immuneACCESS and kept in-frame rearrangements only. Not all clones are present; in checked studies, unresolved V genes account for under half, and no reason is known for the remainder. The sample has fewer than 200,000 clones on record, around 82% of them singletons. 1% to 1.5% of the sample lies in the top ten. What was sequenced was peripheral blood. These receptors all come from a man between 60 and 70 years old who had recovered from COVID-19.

In nucleotides, the CDR3 is TGTGCCAGCAGTTATCCCTACGGTACTATTTACACCGGGGAGCTGTTTTTT. Its translation is CASSYPYGTIYTGELFF. The genes are TRBV6-2 or TRBV6-3 and TRBJ2-2; D is unresolved. This CDR3 has 17 residues. Germline V lookup: CDR1 MNHEY, CDR2 SVGEGT. With 3 bases removed from V and 3 bases from J, the gap between germline ends came to 17 bases.

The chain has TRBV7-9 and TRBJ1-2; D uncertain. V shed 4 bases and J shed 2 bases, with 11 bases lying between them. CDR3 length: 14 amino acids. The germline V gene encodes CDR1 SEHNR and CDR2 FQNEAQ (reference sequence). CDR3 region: CASSSFDINYGYTF. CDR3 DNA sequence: TGTGCCAGCAGCTCATTTGACATAAACTATGGCTACACCTTC. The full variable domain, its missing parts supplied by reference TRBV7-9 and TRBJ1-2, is DTGVSQNPRHKITKRGQNVTFRCDPISEHNRLYWYRQTLGQGPEFLTYFQNEAQLEKSRLLSDRFSAERPKGSFSTLEIQRTEQGDSAMYLCASSSFDINYGYTFGSGTRLTVV.

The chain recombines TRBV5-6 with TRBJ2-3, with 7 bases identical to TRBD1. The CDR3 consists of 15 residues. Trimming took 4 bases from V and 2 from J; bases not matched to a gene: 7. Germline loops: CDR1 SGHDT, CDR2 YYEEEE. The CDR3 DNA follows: TGTGCCAGCAGCCAGGGGGAGATATACACAGATACGCAGTATTTT. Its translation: CASSQGEIYTDTQYF.

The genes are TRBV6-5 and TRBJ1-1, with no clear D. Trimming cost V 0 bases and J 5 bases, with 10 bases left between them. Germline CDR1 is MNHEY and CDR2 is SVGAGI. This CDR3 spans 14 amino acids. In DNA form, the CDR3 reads TGTGCCAGCAGTTACTCCCCGTCGTCGACTGAAGCTTTCTTT. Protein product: CASSYSPSSTEAFF.

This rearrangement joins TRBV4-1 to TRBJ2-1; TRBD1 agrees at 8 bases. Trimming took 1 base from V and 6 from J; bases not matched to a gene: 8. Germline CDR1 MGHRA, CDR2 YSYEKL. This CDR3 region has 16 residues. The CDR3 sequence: CASSQGQGTIANEQFF. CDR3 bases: TGCGCCAGCAGCCAAGGACAGGGGACAATCGCCAATGAGCAGTTCTTC.

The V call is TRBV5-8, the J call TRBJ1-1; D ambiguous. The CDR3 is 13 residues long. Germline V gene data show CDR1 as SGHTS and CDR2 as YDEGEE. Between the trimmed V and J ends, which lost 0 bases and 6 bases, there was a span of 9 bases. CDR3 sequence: CASSLDTSAEAFF. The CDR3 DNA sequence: TGTGCCAGCAGCTTGGACACGTCCGCTGAAGCTTTCTTT.

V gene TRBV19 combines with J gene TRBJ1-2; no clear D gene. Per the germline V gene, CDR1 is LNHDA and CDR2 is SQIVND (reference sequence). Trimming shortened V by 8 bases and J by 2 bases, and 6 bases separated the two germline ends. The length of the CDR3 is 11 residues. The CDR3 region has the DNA TGTGCCAGTTACAGAAACTATGGCTACACCTTC. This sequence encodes CASYRNYGYTF.

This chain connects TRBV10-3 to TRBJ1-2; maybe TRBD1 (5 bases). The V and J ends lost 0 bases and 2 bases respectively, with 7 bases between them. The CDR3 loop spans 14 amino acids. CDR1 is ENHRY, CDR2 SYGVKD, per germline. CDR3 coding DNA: TGTGCCATCAGTGAGTCGGGGGGAAACTATGGCTACACCTTC. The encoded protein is CAISESGGNYGYTF.

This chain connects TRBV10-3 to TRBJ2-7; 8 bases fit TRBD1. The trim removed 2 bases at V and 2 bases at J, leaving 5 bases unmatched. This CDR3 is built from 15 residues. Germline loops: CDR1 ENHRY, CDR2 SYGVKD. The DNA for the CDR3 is TGTGCCATCAGTGAGCCCCAGGGGGCAACCTACGAGCAGTACTTC. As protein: CAISEPQGATYEQYF.

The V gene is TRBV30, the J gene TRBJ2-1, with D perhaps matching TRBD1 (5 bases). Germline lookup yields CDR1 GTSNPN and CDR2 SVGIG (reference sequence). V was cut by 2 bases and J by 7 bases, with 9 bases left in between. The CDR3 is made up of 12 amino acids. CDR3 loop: CAWSPQVNEQFF. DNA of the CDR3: TGTGCCTGGAGTCCACAGGTAAATGAGCAGTTCTTC.

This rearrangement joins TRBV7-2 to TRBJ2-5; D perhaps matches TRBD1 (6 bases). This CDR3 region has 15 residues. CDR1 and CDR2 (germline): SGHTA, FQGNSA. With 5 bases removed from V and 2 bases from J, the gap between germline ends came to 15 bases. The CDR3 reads CASSTGTPGQETQYF. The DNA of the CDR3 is TGTGCCAGCAGCACCGGGACACCGGGACAAGAGACCCAGTACTTC.

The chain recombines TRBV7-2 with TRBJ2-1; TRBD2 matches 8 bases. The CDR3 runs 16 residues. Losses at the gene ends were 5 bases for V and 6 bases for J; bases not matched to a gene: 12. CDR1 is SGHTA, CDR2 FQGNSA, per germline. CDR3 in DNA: TGTGCCAGCAGCCCCGAAGGGCGGGGGGCCCGCAATGAGCAGTTCTTC. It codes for CASSPEGRGARNEQFF. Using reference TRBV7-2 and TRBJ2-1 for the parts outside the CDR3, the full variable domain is GAGVSQSPSNKVTEKGKDVELRCDPISGHTALYWYRQSLGQGLEFLIYFQGNSAPDKSGLPSDRFSAERTGGSVSTLTIQRTQQEDSAVYLCASSPEGRGARNEQFFGPGTRLTVL.

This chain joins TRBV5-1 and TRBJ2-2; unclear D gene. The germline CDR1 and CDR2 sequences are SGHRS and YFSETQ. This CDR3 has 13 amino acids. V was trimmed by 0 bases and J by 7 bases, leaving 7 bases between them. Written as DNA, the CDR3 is TGCGCCAGCAGCTTGGGCGCCTTCGGGGAGCTGTTTTTT. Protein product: CASSLGAFGELFF.

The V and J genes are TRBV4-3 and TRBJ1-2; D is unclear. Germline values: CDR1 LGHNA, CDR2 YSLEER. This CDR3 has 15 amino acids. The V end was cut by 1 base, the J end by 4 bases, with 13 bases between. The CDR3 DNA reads TGCGCCAGCAGCCAAGTCAACGGAGGGCCCTATGGCTACACCTTC. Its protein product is CASSQVNGGPYGYTF.

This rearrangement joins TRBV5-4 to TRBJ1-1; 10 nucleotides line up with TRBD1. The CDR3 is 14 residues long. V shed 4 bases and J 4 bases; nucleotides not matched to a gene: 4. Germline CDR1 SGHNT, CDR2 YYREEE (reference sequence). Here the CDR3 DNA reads TGTGCCAGCAGCGGGACAGGGGATGTCACTGAAGCTTTCTTT. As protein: CASSGTGDVTEAFF.